Below are 7 T cell receptor beta chains sequenced from a single sample in a study of CD8 T cells in Susac syndrome (dated by TCRdb to between 2017 and 2020). Receptor libraries were prepared by the immunoSEQ multiplex PCR assay. RNA was extracted with the RNeasy kit and about 0.5 to 1 ug was reverse transcribed using random hexamers. TCRdb redid the processing of the public reads, applying fastp at Q25 and MiXCR, and retained in-frame beta chains. Under each unique CDR3 protein, matching rows form one entry showing the most common genes and DNA. In all, the sample holds around 300,000 distinct CDR3 sequences, and roughly 85% of those were seen once. Of the sample, roughly 0.21% is held by the ten largest clones. Sequences were obtained from CD8+ T cells from PBMCs. These receptors were collected from a human donor with multiple sclerosis.

This clonotype has just a few counts. The germline gene is not matched at one end of the junction; a read error may be the cause. The V and J genes are TRBV24-1 and TRBJ2-7; the D is unclear. CDR1 KGHDR and CDR2 SFDVKD come from the germline V gene. The CDR3 extends over 14 amino acids. CDR3 DNA sequence: TGTGCCACCAGTGACAATGGCGGCTCCTACGAGCAGTATTTC. Its protein product is CATSDNGGSYEQYF.

This rearrangement joins TRBV7-8 to TRBJ2-5; 8 nucleotides match TRBD1. The CDR3 consists of 14 residues. The germline V gene has CDR1 SGHVS and CDR2 FQNEAQ. Trimming cost V 5 bases and J 3 bases; bases outside gene matches: 5. The CDR3 protein is CASSPDRVEETQYF. CDR3 in DNA: TGTGCCAGCAGCCCGGACAGGGTGGAAGAGACCCAGTACTTC.

This chain links TRBV7-9 with TRBJ1-2, with D possibly TRBD1 on 5 matching bases. The V and J ends lost 8 bases and 5 bases respectively, with 27 bases between them. CDR3 size: 17 residues. In germline, CDR1 is SEHNR, CDR2 FQNEAQ (reference sequence). The CDR3 bases are TGTGCCAGCTACCCTCAAGGGGCAGGGCTTCAGGTGTATGGCTACACCTTC. It codes for CASYPQGAGLQVYGYTF.

This clonotype was seen more than once but under ten times. The rearrangement links TRBV6-2 or TRBV6-3 to TRBJ1-1; D is uncertain. V dropped 2 bases and J dropped 2 bases, with 6 bases sitting between them. This CDR3 spans 13 amino acids. CDR1 is MNHEY, CDR2 SVGEGT, per germline. The CDR3 here is CASSYVPNTEAFF. In DNA, the CDR3 is TGTGCCAGCAGTTACGTGCCTAACACTGAAGCTTTCTTT.

This chain joins TRBV11-2 and TRBJ1-2; possibly TRBD1 for D (5 bases). The V gene's germline CDR1 is SGHAT and CDR2 FQNNGV. The CDR3 is 16 residues long. V was clipped by 1 base and J by 0 bases, with 12 bases between them. CDR3 nucleotides: TGTGCCAGCAGCTTAGTTTTGGGGCCCCCTAACTATGGCTACACCTTC. Translated: CASSLVLGPPNYGYTF.

This clonotype was seen a single time. The chain recombines TRBV28 with TRBJ2-7, with D perhaps assigned TRBD1 or TRBD2 (5 bases each). CDR3 length equals 14 residues. CDR1 and CDR2 (germline): MDHEN, SYDVKM. The germline V and J ends were trimmed by 5 bases and 5 bases, with 16 bases remaining between them. CDR3 sequence (DNA): TGTGCCAGCAGTCCCCTAGAGGGGAAGGACGAGCAGTACTTC. Protein: CASSPLEGKDEQYF.

The chain combines TRBV28 with TRBJ2-1, with TRBD2 identical over 11 bases. After removal of 5 bases from V and 7 bases from J, the junction contained 7 bases not matched to a gene. The germline CDR1 and CDR2 sequences are MDHEN and SYDVKM. The CDR3 spans 15 residues. The CDR3 bases are TGTGCCAGCAGTATACTAGCGGGAGCTGTAAATGAGCAGTTCTTC. Amino acid sequence: CASSILAGAVNEQFF.